This T cell receptor beta chain appears in the sequencing data of a study of blood T cell repertoires in COVID-19. The wider study: There were acute and convalescent COVID-19 samples, and they came from the United States, Italy and Spain.

This clone was counted a few times. Trimming removed 2 bases from V and 4 bases from J; junction bases left unmatched: 4. The length of the CDR3 is 13 residues. The germline gives CDR1 GTSNPN, CDR2 SVGIG (reference sequence). Donors in Cohort 3 who had recovered were those with two negative PCRs, healthcare professional clearance, or resolution of their symptoms. Using immunoSEQ multiplex PCR, the repertoire was profiled, and TCRdb retains in-frame clones only, with some absent. The sample has about 130,000 clones; 83% are singletons. The sequencing input was PBMCs or T cells enriched from blood (not recorded which). The chain uses TRBV30 and TRBJ1-2, with 7 bases that match TRBD1. The sequence was obtained from a man younger than 40 who had recovered from COVID-19. The CDR3 loop is CAWSRDRPYGYTF. The DNA for the CDR3 is TGTGCCTGGAGTAGGGACAGACCCTATGGCTACACCTTC.